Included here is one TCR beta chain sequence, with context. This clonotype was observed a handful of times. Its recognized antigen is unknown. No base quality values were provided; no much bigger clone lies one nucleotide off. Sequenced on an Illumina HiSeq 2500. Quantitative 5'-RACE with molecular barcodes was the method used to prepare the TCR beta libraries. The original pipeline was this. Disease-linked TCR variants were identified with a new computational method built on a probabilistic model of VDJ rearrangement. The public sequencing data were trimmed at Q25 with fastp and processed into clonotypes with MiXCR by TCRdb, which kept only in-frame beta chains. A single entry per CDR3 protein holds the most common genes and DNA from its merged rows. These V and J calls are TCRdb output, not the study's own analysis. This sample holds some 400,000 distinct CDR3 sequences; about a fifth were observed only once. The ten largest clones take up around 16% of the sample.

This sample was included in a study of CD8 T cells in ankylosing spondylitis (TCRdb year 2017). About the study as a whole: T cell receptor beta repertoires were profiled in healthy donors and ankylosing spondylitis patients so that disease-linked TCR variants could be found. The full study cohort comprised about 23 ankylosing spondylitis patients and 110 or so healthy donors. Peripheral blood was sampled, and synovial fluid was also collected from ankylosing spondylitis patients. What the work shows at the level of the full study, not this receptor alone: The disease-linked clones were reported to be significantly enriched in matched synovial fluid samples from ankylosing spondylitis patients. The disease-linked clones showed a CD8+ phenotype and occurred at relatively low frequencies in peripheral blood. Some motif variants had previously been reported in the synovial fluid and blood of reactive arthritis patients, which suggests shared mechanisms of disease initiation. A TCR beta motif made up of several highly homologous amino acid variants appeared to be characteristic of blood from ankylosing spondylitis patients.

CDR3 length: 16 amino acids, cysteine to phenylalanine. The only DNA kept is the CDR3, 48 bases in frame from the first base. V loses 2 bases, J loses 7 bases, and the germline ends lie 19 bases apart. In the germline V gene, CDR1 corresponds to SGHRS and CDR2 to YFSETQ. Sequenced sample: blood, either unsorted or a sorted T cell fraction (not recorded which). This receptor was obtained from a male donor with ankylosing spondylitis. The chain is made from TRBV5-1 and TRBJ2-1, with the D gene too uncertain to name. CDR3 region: CASSLPGPDRSNEQFF. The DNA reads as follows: TGCGCCAGCAGCTTACCAGGCCCTGACCGAAGTAATGAGCAGTTCTTC. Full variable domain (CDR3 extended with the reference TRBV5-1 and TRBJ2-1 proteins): KAGVTQTPRYLIKTRGQQVTLSCSPISGHRSVSWYQQTPGQGLQFLFEYFSETQRNKGNFPGRFSGRQFSNSRSEMNVSTLELGDSALYLCASSLPGPDRSNEQFFGPGTRLTVL.